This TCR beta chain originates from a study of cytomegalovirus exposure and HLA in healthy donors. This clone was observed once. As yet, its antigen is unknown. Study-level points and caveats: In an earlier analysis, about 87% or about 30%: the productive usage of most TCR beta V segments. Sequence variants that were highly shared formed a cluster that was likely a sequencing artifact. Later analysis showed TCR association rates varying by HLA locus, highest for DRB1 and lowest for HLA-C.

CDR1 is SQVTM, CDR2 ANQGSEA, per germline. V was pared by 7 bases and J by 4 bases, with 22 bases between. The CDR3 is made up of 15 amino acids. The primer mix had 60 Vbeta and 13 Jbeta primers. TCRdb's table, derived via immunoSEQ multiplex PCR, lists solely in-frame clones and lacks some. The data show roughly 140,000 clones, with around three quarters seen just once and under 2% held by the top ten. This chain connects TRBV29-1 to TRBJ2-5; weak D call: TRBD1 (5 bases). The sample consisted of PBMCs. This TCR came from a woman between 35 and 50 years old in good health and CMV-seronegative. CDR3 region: CSATPRSGASETQYF. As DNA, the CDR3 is TGCAGCGCTACCCCGCGATCTGGGGCCTCAGAGACCCAGTACTTC.